This T cell receptor beta chain derives from a study of T cell responses to AZD1222 COVID-19 vaccine. Overall study findings and caveats: Sampling that yielded the repertoires occurred only after the peak T cell response. A rise in Spike-specific TCR breadth and depth followed two AZD1222 doses.

The table came from immunoSEQ multiplex PCR; TCRdb's copy has only in-frame clones and leaves some out. The sample lists over 85,000 clones, 92% occurring once. The CDR3 loop spans 14 amino acids. Germline assignment: CDR1 GTSNPN and CDR2 SVGIG (reference sequence). The trim removed 5 bases at V and 3 bases at J, leaving 4 bases unmatched. About this clone: Its antigen is currently unknown.

The chain links TRBV30 to TRBJ1-4, with 9 nucleotides matching TRBD1. This TCR derives from an adult in good health. The sequences come from peripheral blood, collected on day 0 of AZD1222 vaccination. DNA of the CDR3: TGTGCCTGGGGACAGGGGAAGCCTAATGAAAAACTGTTTTTT. Translating it yields CAWGQGKPNEKLFF.